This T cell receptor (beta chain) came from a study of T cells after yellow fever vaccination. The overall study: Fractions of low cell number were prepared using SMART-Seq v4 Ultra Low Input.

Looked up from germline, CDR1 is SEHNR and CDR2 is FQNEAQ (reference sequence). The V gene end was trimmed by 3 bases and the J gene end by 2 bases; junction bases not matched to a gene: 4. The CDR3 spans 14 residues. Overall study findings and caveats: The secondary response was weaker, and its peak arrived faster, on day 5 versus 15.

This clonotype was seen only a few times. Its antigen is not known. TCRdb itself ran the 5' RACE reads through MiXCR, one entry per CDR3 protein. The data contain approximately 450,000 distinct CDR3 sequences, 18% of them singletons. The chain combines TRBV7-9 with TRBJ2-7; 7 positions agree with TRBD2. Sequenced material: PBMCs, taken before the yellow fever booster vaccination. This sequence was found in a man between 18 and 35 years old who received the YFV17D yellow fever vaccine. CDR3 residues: CASSLQGLAYEQYV. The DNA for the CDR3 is TGTGCCAGCAGCTTGCAAGGACTAGCCTACGAGCAGTACGTC.